Listed here are 20 T cell receptor beta chains from one sample, sequenced in a study of graft-versus-host responses after intestinal transplantation. Here immunoSEQ multiplex PCR was the method, and the copy in TCRdb shows in-frame clones only, minus some. The sample consists of roughly 50,000 clones, under 95% of them appearing once. The sequences come from PBMCs, collected 650 to 670 days after intestinal transplant. These receptors were taken from a human patient who received an intestinal transplant, so some T cells may come from the graft donor.

V gene TRBV29-1 combines with J gene TRBJ1-6, with a weak D call TRBD1 (5 bases). Per germline, CDR1 SQVTM and CDR2 ANQGSEA. This CDR3 is built from 17 residues. The CDR3 region is CAGLSHSPSSYNSPLHF. Here the CDR3 DNA reads TGCGCGGGGCTGTCCCATTCCCCCAGCTCCTATAATTCACCCCTCCACTTT.

The rearrangement links TRBV9 to TRBJ2-2, with TRBD1 matching over 11 bases. With 4 bases clipped from V and 6 bases from J, the junction kept 11 bases outside the gene matches. The CDR3 consists of 17 residues. Per the germline V gene, CDR1 is SGDLS and CDR2 is YYNGEE. This CDR3 reads CASSPRTGGASAGELFF. CDR3 in DNA: TGTGCCAGCAGCCCCCGGACAGGGGGCGCATCCGCCGGGGAGCTGTTTTTT.

This chain uses TRBV7-8 with TRBJ1-1, with TRBD1 matching 10 bases. With 3 bases clipped from V and 0 bases from J, the junction kept 7 bases outside the gene matches. The germline CDR1 and CDR2 sequences are SGHVS and FQNEAQ. The CDR3 is 17 amino acids. The CDR3 nucleotides read TGTGCCAGCAGCTTCAGGACAGGGGGAACTATGAACACTGAAGCTTTCTTT. This sequence encodes CASSFRTGGTMNTEAFF.

The chain links TRBV7-8 to TRBJ2-7; 12 nucleotides match TRBD2. Trimming removed 4 bases from V and 4 bases from J; junction bases left unmatched: 5. In germline, CDR1 is SGHVS, CDR2 FQNEAQ. This CDR3 is built from 15 residues. The CDR3 is CASSYGLAGRYEQYF. The CDR3 region has the DNA TGTGCCAGCAGCTACGGACTAGCGGGGAGATACGAGCAGTACTTC.

The rearrangement links TRBV5-4 to TRBJ1-1; D unresolved. V gave up 3 bases and J gave up 0 bases, with 12 bases separating them. Germline V CDR1 and CDR2: SGHNT, YYREEE (reference sequence). The CDR3 sequence is 15 residues long. In nucleotides, the CDR3 is TGTGCCAGCAGCTCCCAGACGGATATGAACACTGAAGCTTTCTTT. This translates into CASSSQTDMNTEAFF.

The CDR3 sequence: CASSPLQPLLDTQYF. The CDR3 DNA is TGTGCCAGCTCACCACTTCAGCCCCTCTTAGATACGCAGTATTTT. The gene calls are TRBV18 and TRBJ2-3; no clear D. The CDR3 sequence is 15 residues long. Germline V gives CDR1 KGHSH, CDR2 LQKENI. Trimming shortened V by 1 base and J by 5 bases, and 13 bases separated the two germline ends.

The rearrangement links TRBV30 to TRBJ2-5; D remains unclear. Between the trimmed V and J ends, which lost 5 bases and 2 bases, there was a span of 9 bases. CDR1 and CDR2 (germline): GTSNPN, SVGIG (reference sequence). CDR3 length equals 12 residues. Here the CDR3 reads CAWAPGQETQYF. The DNA for the CDR3 is TGTGCCTGGGCCCCCGGGCAAGAGACCCAGTACTTC.

V gene TRBV7-3 combines with J gene TRBJ2-7, with D perhaps matching TRBD2 (5 bases). This CDR3 is 14 amino acids long. Trimming cost V 5 bases and J 2 bases, with 13 bases left between them. The V gene's germline CDR1 is SGHTA and CDR2 FQGTGA. CDR3 nucleotides: TGTGCCAGCAGCCTTGTCGGGGTGGCCTACGAGCAGTACTTC. It codes for CASSLVGVAYEQYF.

The chain uses TRBV19 and TRBJ1-3; no definite D call. The CDR3 has 16 residues. Per the germline V gene, CDR1 is LNHDA and CDR2 is SQIVND (reference sequence). With 2 bases removed from V and 0 bases from J, the gap between germline ends came to 11 bases. In DNA, the CDR3 is TGTGCCAGTAGTATATTCCGGGCCAACTCTGGAAACACCATATATTTT. It yields the protein CASSIFRANSGNTIYF.

The count of this clone is one. This sequence joins TRBV2 and TRBJ1-1; D gene ambiguous. Per the germline V gene, CDR1 is SNHLY and CDR2 is FYNNEI. V was cut by 8 bases and J by 1 base, with 11 bases left in between. The CDR3 extends over 13 amino acids. In nucleotides, the CDR3 is TGTGCCAGCTTGAGAATGGGGAACACTGAAGCTTTCTTT. This codes for CASLRMGNTEAFF. The full variable domain, its missing parts supplied by reference TRBV2 and TRBJ1-1, is EPEVTQTPSHQVTQMGQEVILRCVPISNHLYFYWYRQILGQKVEFLVSFYNNEISEKSEIFDDQFSVERPDGSNFTLKIRSTKLEDSAMYFCASLRMGNTEAFFGQGTRLTVV.

The chain has TRBV6-5 and TRBJ2-7; 7 nucleotides match TRBD2. The CDR3 extends over 15 amino acids. The germline gives CDR1 MNHEY, CDR2 SVGAGI. Trimming cost V 0 bases and J 3 bases; bases outside gene matches: 5. Written as DNA, the CDR3 is TGTGCCAGCAGTTACTCGACGGGGGGAAGCTACGAGCAGTACTTC. It yields the protein CASSYSTGGSYEQYF.

This rearrangement joins TRBV13 to TRBJ2-7; D is unresolved. V gave up 0 bases and J gave up 3 bases, with 12 bases separating them. Germline CDR1 and CDR2: PRHDT and FYEKMQ (reference sequence). The CDR3 is 15 amino acids. The CDR3 DNA is TGTGCCAGCAGCTTAGGACCTCCCAGTCTCTACGAGCAGTACTTC. Translating gives CASSLGPPSLYEQYF.

The V call is TRBV27, the J call TRBJ2-5, with 9 bases aligning to TRBD1. Germline V lookup: CDR1 MNHEY, CDR2 SMNVEV (reference sequence). The ends lost 5 bases at V and 6 bases at J; junction bases unmatched: 7. This CDR3 spans 14 amino acids. In nucleotides, the CDR3 is TGTGCCAGCAGTCAGGGACAGGGAACCCAGACCCAGTACTTC. This sequence encodes CASSQGQGTQTQYF.

This sequence joins TRBV10-2 and TRBJ2-3; TRBD2 matches 12 bases. The length of the CDR3 is 15 residues. Looked up from germline, CDR1 is WSHSY and CDR2 is SAAADI. With 2 bases clipped from V and 6 bases from J, the junction kept 3 bases outside the gene matches. This chain's CDR3 is CASSELAGGRDTQYF. CDR3 sequence (DNA): TGCGCCAGCAGTGAGCTAGCGGGGGGGAGGGATACGCAGTATTTT.

This chain uses TRBV13 with TRBJ2-7, with 9 bases that match TRBD2. Losses at the gene ends were 5 bases for V and 2 bases for J; bases not matched to a gene: 10. CDR3 length equals 16 residues. Germline CDR1 and CDR2: PRHDT and FYEKMQ (reference sequence). CDR3 loop: CASSQGGSGGTYEQYF. CDR3 coding DNA: TGTGCCAGCAGCCAGGGGGGTAGCGGGGGTACCTACGAGCAGTACTTC.

V and J are TRBV4-1 and TRBJ1-1; a weak D match, TRBD1 (6 bases). CDR1 is MGHRA and CDR2 is YSYEKL in the germline V gene. Deletions cut 4 bases from V and 4 bases from J, with 19 bases between. This CDR3 region has 16 residues. The CDR3 spells CASSLRSLGQITEAFF. In DNA, the CDR3 is TGCGCCAGCAGCCTTAGATCCTTGGGACAAATCACTGAAGCTTTCTTT.

CDR3 nucleotides: TGTGCCAGCAGTGGAGATGGGACAGGCATGGAGACCCAGTACTTC. It translates to CASSGDGTGMETQYF. This chain links TRBV6-1 with TRBJ2-5, with 8 nucleotides matching TRBD1. Germline V gene sequence: CDR1 MNHNS, CDR2 SASEGT. Trimming took 4 bases from V and 5 from J; bases not matched to a gene: 9. This CDR3 is 15 amino acids long.

The chain carries TRBV27 and TRBJ2-3; TRBD1 matches at 10 bases. The CDR3 runs 19 residues. CDR1 MNHEY and CDR2 SMNVEV come from the germline V gene (reference sequence). V was clipped by 8 bases and J by 4 bases; unmatched bases: 21. The CDR3 bases are TGTGCCAGCCCAGTAGAGATCGTCCGGGACAGGGGACAGGCAGATACGCAGTATTTT. The encoded protein is CASPVEIVRDRGQADTQYF.

V and J are TRBV4-1 and TRBJ2-5; 8 positions match TRBD2. Per germline, CDR1 MGHRA and CDR2 YSYEKL. CDR3 size: 14 residues. Trimming cost V 4 bases and J 5 bases; bases outside gene matches: 6. This CDR3 reads CASSPLGGEETQYF. The DNA of the CDR3 is TGCGCCAGCAGCCCACTCGGGGGGGAGGAGACCCAGTACTTC.

In this sample, this clone turned up once. V usage is TRBV4-1 and J usage is TRBJ2-7; 8 bases line up with TRBD1. Looked up from germline, CDR1 is MGHRA and CDR2 is YSYEKL. The trim removed 6 bases at V and 3 bases at J, leaving 4 bases unmatched. This CDR3 comprises 13 residues. DNA of the CDR3: TGCGCCAGCAGTTACAGGGGGGACTACGAGCAGTACTTC. Protein product: CASSYRGDYEQYF.